This paragraph covers one T cell receptor (beta chain) sequence. Its target is unknown. These data come from a study of T-cell reconstitution after alpha-beta-depleted transplantation in children. Findings of the study overall: Counts and diversity of T cells one year after transplant came mostly from newly produced T cells. Several hundred expanded graft clones reportedly were the source of alpha-beta T cells about two months after transplant. For some patients, TCRbeta diversity was high at day 60 because of recipient T cells and thymic progenitors that survived.

CDR3 length: 16 residues. The germline CDR1 and CDR2 sequences are SEHNR and FQNEAQ (reference sequence). The V and J ends lost 1 base and 2 bases, in that order; junction bases with no gene match: 7. Construction of the TCRbeta library involved unique molecular identifiers. MiXCR, run by TCRdb on the PCR reads, gives a single entry per CDR3 protein. The top ten clones hold more than 25% of a sample with about a million distinct CDR3 sequences, 25% to 30% of them seen once. This TCR came from a boy under two years old who had a stem cell transplant for SCID, so the T cells may come from the graft donor. The chain joins TRBV7-9 to TRBJ2-7, with 8 bases aligning to TRBD1. Sequences were derived from PBMCs, mostly from graft donor cells, sampled 360 days after TCRalphabeta/CD19-depleted stem cell transplant. CDR3 protein: CASSLGEGTGAYEQYF. DNA of the CDR3: TGTGCCAGCAGCTTAGGTGAGGGGACAGGAGCCTACGAGCAGTACTTC. Using reference TRBV7-9 and TRBJ2-7 for the parts outside the CDR3, the full variable domain is DTGVSQNPRHKITKRGQNVTFRCDPISEHNRLYWYRQTLGQGPEFLTYFQNEAQLEKSRLLSDRFSAERPKGSFSTLEIQRTEQGDSAMYLCASSLGEGTGAYEQYFGPGTRLTVT.